The 8 T cell receptor beta chains in this list originate from one sample, sequenced in a study of response to subunit inactivated influenza vaccine. MiXCR, applied by TCRdb to the RT-PCR reads, yields one record per CDR3 protein. This table has about 520,000 distinct CDR3 sequences, 6.5% to 8% appearing once. The specimen was PBMCs from blood, collected less than 30 months after vaccination. The receptor set was obtained from a man aged 50 to 75 who received an inactivated influenza vaccine.

This clonotype was counted at least ten times. The gene calls are TRBV5-1 and TRBJ2-1; D tentatively fits TRBD1 or TRBD2 (5 bases each). The V end was cut by 0 bases, the J end by 7 bases, with 17 bases between. CDR1 SGHRS and CDR2 YFSETQ come from the germline V gene. CDR3 size: 16 residues. CDR3 loop: CASSLVRNRGKNEQFF. The CDR3 DNA is TGCGCCAGCAGCTTGGTTCGGAATCGGGGCAAAAATGAGCAGTTCTTC.

This clonotype has ten or more counts. The chain links TRBV20-1 to TRBJ2-3; TRBD2 matches at 7 bases. V lost 5 bases, J lost 8 bases, and 7 bases stayed unmatched. The CDR3 consists of 12 residues. Per the germline V gene, CDR1 is DFQATT and CDR2 is SNEGSKA (reference sequence). CDR3 sequence reads: CSAGTTFGTQYF. CDR3 in DNA: TGCAGTGCTGGGACTACCTTCGGTACGCAGTATTTT.

This clonotype was picked up a small number of times. One junction end does not reproduce the germline sequence, and a read error may be involved. The V and J genes are TRBV20-1 and TRBJ2-5; no clear D gene. Per germline, CDR1 DFQATT and CDR2 SNEGSKA (reference sequence). There are 14 residues in the CDR3. As DNA, the CDR3 is TGCAGTGCGAGAGGCTTAGGCCGGGCAGAGACCCAGTACTTC. It codes for CSARGLGRAETQYF.

Concerning this clonotype itself: This likely comes from a read error, as the CDR3 has no conserved phenylalanine or tryptophan at its end. The rearrangement uses TRBV10-3 and TRBJ2-7; unclear D gene. The CDR3 has 12 residues. The germline V and J ends were trimmed by 3 bases and 7 bases, with 10 bases remaining between them. Looked up from germline, CDR1 is ENHRY and CDR2 is SYGVKD. The chain's CDR3 is CAISDDREEQYY. The CDR3 region has the DNA TGTGCCATCAGTGATGATCGCGAGGAGCAGTACTAC.

At least ten counts were recorded for this clonotype. The chain has TRBV4-3 and TRBJ1-2, with D possibly TRBD1 on 6 matching bases. V lost 0 bases to trimming and J lost 4 bases, with 15 bases between them. The CDR3 is made up of 16 amino acids. Germline assignment: CDR1 LGHNA and CDR2 YSLEER. The DNA for the CDR3 is TGCGCCAGCAGCCAAGAGTCCGGAACAGGGATCTATGGCTACACCTTC. The encoded protein is CASSQESGTGIYGYTF.

V and J are TRBV4-3 and TRBJ1-6; D remains ambiguous. CDR1 and CDR2 from the germline V gene are LGHNA and YSLEER. CDR3 length: 16 amino acids. Trimming removed 1 base at V and 7 bases at J, with 14 bases between. The CDR3 DNA sequence: TGCGCCAGCAGCCAAGGGTCCCGGGTTCGCAATTCACCCCTCCACTTT. It translates to CASSQGSRVRNSPLHF.

The chain is built from TRBV7-2 and TRBJ2-2, with D perhaps matching TRBD1 (6 bases). CDR1 and CDR2 from the germline V gene are SGHTA and FQGNSA. The CDR3 is 14 residues long. V was cut by 4 bases and J by 5 bases, with 11 bases left in between. CDR3 loop: CASSWTQGTGELFF. CDR3 nucleotide sequence: TGTGCCAGCAGCTGGACCCAGGGGACCGGGGAGCTGTTTTTT.

This clonotype has ten or more counts. This sequence joins TRBV5-6 and TRBJ2-1; no firm D call. The CDR3 length is 13 residues. CDR1 and CDR2 (germline): SGHDT, YYEEEE. The V gene lost 4 bases and the J gene lost 7 bases, with 12 bases spanning the gap. CDR3: CASSPYIGNEQFF. CDR3 DNA sequence: TGTGCCAGCAGCCCGTACATAGGAAATGAGCAGTTCTTC.